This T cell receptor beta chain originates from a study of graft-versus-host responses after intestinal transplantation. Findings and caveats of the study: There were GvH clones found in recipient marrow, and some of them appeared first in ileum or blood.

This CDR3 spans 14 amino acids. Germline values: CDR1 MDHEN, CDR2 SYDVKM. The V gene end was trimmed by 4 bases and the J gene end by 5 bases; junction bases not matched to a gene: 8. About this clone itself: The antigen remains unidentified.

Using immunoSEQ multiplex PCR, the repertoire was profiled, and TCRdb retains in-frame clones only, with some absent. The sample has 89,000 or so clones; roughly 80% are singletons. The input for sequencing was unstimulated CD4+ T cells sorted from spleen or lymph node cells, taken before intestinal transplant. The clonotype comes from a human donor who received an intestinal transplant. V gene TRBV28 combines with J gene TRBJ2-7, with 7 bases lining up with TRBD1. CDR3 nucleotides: TGTGCCAGCAGTTCGTACAGGGGTCGAGACGAGCAGTACTTC. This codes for CASSSYRGRDEQYF.